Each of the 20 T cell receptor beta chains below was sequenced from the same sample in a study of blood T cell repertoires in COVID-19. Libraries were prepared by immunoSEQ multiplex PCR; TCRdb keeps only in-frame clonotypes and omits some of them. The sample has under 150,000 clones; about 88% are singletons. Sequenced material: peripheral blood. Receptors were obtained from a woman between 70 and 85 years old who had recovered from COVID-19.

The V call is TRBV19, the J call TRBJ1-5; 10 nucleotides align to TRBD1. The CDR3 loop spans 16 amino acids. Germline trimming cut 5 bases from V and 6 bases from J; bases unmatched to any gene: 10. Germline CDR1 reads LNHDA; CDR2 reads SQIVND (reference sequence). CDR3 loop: CASSAPTTGGGQPQHF. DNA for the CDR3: TGTGCCAGTAGTGCTCCCACGACAGGGGGCGGTCAGCCCCAGCATTTT.

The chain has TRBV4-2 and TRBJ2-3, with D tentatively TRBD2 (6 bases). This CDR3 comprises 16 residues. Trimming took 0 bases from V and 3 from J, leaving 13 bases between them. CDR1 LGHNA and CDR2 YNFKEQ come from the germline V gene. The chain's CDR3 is CASSQEPAGSTDTQYF. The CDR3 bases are TGTGCCAGCAGCCAAGAACCGGCGGGGTCAACAGATACGCAGTATTTT.

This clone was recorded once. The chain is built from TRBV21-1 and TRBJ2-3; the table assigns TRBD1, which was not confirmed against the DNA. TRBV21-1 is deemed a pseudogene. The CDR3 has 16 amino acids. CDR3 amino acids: CASSPHRKGATDTQYF. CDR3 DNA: TGTGCCAGCAGCCCCCACCGGAAGGGGGCCACAGATACGCAGTATTTT.

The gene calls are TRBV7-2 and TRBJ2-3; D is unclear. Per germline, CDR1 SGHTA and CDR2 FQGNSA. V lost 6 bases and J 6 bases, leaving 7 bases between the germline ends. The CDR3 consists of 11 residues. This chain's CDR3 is CASRNSDTQYF. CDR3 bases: TGTGCCAGCAGAAATAGCGATACGCAGTATTTT.

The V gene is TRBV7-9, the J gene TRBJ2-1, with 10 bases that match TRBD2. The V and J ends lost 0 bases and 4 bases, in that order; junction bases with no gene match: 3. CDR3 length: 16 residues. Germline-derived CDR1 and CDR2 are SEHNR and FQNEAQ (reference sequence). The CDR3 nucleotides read TGTGCCAGCAGCTTAGCGCGACTAGCGGGTTACAATGAGCAGTTCTTC. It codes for CASSLARLAGYNEQFF.

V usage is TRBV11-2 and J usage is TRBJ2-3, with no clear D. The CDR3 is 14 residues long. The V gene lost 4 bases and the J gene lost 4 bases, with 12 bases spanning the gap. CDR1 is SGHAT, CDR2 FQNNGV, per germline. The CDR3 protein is CASSSPRSADTQYF. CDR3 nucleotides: TGTGCCAGCAGCTCTCCTAGGTCTGCAGATACGCAGTATTTT.

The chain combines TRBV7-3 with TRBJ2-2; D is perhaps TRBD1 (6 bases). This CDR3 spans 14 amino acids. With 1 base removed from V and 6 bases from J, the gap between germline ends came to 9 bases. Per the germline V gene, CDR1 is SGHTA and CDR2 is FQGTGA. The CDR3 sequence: CASSLSGGSGELFF. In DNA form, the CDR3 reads TGTGCCAGCAGCTTAAGTGGGGGCTCCGGGGAGCTGTTTTTT.

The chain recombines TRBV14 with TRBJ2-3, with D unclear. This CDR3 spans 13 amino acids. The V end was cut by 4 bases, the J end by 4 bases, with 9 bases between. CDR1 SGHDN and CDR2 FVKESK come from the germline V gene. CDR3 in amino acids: CASSPGWADTQYF. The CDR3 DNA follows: TGTGCCAGCAGCCCCGGGTGGGCAGATACGCAGTATTTT.

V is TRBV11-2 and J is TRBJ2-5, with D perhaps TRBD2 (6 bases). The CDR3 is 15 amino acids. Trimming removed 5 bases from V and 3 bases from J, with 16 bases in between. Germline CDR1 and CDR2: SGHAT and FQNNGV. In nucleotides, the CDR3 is TGTGCCAGCAGCCCGACCAGGTGGGAGGAAGAGACCCAGTACTTC. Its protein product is CASSPTRWEEETQYF.

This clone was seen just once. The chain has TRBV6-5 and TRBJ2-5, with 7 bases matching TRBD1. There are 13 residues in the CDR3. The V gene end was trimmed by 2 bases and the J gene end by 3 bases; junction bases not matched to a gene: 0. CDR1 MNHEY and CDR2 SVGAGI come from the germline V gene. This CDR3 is CASSYGTEETQYF. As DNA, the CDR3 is TGTGCCAGCAGTTACGGGACAGAAGAGACCCAGTACTTC.

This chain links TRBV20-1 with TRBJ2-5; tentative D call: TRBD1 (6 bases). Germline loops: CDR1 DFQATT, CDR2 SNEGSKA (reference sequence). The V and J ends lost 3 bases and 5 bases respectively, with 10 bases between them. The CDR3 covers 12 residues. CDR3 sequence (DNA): TGCAGTGCTAGTACAGGGAAGGAGACCCAGTACTTC. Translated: CSASTGKETQYF.

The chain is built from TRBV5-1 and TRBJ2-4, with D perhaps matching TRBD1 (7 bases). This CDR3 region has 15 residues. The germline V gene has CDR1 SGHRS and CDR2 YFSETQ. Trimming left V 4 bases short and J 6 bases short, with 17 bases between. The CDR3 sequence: CASSPYQGGGNIQYF. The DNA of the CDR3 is TGCGCCAGCAGCCCATATCAGGGGGGAGGAAACATTCAGTACTTC.

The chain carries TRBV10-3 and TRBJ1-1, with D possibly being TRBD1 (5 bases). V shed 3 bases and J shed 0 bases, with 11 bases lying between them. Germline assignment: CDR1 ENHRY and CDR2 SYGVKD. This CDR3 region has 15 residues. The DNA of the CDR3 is TGTGCCATCAGTGACGGGGGGTTCCTGAACACTGAAGCTTTCTTT. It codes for CAISDGGFLNTEAFF.

Written as DNA, the CDR3 is TGCGCCAGCAGCCAACTAGCGGGAGCCTACAATGAGCAGTTCTTC. Its translation: CASSQLAGAYNEQFF. The chain carries TRBV4-3 and TRBJ2-1; 10 nucleotides align to TRBD2. Germline loops: CDR1 LGHNA, CDR2 YSLEER. Trimming removed 2 bases from V and 2 bases from J; junction bases left unmatched: 0. CDR3 length: 15 amino acids.

In DNA form, the CDR3 reads TGTGCCAGCTCAGCTAGCGGGGGGTACAATGAGCAGTTCTTC. Amino acids: CASSASGGYNEQFF. The rearrangement links TRBV18 to TRBJ2-1; TRBD2 matches 11 bases. The CDR3 contains 14 residues. With 5 bases clipped from V and 4 bases from J, the junction kept 1 base outside the gene matches. Germline V gene sequence: CDR1 KGHSH, CDR2 LQKENI.

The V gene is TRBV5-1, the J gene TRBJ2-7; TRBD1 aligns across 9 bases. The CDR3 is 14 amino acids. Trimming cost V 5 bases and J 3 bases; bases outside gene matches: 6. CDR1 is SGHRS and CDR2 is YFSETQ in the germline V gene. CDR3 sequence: CASRRDRAYYEQYF. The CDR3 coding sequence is TGCGCCAGCAGAAGGGACAGGGCATACTACGAGCAGTACTTC.

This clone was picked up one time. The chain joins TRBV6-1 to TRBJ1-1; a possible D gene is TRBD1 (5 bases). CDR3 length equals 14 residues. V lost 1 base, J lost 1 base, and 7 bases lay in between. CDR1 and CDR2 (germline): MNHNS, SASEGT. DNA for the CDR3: TGTGCCAGCAGTGAAGTGGGGGGGAACACTGAAGCTTTCTTT. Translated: CASSEVGGNTEAFF.

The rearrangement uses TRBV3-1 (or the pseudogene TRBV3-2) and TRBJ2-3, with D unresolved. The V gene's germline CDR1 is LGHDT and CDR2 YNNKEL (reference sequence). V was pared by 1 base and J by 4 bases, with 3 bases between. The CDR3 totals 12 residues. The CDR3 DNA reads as TGTGCCAGCAGCCAAGGGCCAGATACGCAGTATTTT. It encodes CASSQGPDTQYF.

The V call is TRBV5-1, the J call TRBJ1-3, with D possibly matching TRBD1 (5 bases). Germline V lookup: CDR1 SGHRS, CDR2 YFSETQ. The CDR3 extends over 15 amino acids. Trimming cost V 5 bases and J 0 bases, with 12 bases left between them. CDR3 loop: CASRQTGSSGNTIYF. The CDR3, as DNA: TGCGCCAGCAGACAAACAGGAAGCTCTGGAAACACCATATATTTT.

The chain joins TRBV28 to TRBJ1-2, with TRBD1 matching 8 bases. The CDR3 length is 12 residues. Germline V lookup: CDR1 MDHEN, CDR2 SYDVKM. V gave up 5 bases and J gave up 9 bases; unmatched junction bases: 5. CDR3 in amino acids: CASSLRQGSYTF. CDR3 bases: TGTGCCAGCAGTCTCCGACAGGGGAGCTACACCTTC.